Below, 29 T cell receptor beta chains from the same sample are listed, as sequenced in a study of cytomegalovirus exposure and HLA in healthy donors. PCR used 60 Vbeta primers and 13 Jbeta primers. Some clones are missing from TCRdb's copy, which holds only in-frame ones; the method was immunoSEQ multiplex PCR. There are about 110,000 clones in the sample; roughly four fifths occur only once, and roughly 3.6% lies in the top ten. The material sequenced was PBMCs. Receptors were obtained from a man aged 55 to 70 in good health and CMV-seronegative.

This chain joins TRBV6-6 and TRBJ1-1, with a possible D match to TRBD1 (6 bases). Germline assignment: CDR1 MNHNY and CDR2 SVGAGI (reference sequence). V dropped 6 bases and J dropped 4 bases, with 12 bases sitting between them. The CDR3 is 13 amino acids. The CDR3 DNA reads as TGTGCCAGCAGCCTACAAGGGGGCACTGAAGCTTTCTTT. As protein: CASSLQGGTEAFF.

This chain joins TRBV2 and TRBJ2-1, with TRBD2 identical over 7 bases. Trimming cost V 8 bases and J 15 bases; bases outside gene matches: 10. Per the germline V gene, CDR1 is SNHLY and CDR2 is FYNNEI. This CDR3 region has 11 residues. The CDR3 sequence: CASAREGDRFF. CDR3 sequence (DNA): TGTGCCAGCGCTAGGGAGGGAGACAGGTTCTTC.

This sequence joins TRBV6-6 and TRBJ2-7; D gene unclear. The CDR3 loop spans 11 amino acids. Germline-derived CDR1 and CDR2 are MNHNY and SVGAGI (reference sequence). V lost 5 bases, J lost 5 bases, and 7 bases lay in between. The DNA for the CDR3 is TGTGCCAGCAGTGAGAGGAACGAGCAGTACTTC. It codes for CASSERNEQYF.

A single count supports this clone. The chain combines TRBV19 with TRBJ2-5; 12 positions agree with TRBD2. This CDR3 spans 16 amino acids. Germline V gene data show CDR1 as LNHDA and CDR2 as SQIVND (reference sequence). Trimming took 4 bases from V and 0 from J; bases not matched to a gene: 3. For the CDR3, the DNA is TGTGCCAGTAGTAGTCTAGCGGGGGGGTACCAAGAGACCCAGTACTTC. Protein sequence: CASSSLAGGYQETQYF.

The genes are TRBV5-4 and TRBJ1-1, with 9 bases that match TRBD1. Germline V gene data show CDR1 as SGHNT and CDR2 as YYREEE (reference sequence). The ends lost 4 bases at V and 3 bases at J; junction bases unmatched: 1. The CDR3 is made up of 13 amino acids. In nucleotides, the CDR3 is TGTGCCAGCAGCCGACAGGGGGACACTGAAGCTTTCTTT. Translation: CASSRQGDTEAFF. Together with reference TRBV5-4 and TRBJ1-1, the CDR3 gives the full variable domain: ETGVTQSPTHLIKTRGQQVTLRCSSQSGHNTVSWYQQALGQGPQFIFQYYREEENGRGNFPPRFSGLQFPNYSSELNVNALELDDSALYLCASSRQGDTEAFFGQGTRLTVV.

The CDR3 spells CASSLEGTGSGNQPQHF. CDR3 nucleotides: TGTGCCAGCAGCTTAGAGGGGACAGGGTCGGGCAATCAGCCCCAGCATTTT. The genes are TRBV7-2 and TRBJ1-5; the match to TRBD1 covers 9 bases. The germline V gene has CDR1 SGHTA and CDR2 FQGNSA. The CDR3 has 17 amino acids. Unmatched junction bases numbered 6, after V lost 1 base and J lost 2 bases.

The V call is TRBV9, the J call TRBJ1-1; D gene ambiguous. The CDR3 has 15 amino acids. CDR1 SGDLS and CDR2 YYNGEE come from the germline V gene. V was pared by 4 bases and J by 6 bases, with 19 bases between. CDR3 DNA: TGTGCCAGCAGCCCCGGGATGGGGAGGGTTGCTGAAGCTTTCTTT. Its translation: CASSPGMGRVAEAFF.

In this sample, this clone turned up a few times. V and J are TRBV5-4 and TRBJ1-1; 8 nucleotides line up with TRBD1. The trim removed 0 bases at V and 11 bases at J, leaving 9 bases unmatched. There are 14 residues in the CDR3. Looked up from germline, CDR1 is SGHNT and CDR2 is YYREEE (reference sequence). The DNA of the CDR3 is TGTGCCAGCAGCTTGGCGCAGGGGGCCCGGTCGGCTTTCTTT. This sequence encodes CASSLAQGARSAFF.

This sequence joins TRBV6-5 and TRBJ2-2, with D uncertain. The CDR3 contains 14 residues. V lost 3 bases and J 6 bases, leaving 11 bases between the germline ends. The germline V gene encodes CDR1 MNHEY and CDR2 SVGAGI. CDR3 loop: CASSYLAEAGELFF. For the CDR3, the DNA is TGTGCCAGCAGTTATTTGGCCGAGGCCGGGGAGCTGTTTTTT.

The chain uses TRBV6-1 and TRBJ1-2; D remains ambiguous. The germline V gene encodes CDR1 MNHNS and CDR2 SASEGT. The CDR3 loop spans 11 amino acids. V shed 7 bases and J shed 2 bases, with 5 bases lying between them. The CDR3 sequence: CASKQNYGYTF. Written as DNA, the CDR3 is TGTGCCAGCAAACAGAACTATGGCTACACCTTC.

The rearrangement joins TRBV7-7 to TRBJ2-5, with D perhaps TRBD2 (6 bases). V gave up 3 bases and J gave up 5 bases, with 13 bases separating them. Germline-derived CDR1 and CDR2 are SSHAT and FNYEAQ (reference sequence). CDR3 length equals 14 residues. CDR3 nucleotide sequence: TGTGCCAGCAGCTTGTACGGGGCGGGGGAGACCCAGTACTTC. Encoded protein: CASSLYGAGETQYF.

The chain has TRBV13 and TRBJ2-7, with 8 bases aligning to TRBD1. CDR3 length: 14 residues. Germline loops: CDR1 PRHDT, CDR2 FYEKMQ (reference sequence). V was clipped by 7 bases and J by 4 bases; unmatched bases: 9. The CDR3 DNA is TGTGCCAGCACCGACAGGGGAAGATTTTACGAGCAGTACTTC. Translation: CASTDRGRFYEQYF. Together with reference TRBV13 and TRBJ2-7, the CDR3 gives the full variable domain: AAGVIQSPRHLIKEKRETATLKCYPIPRHDTVYWYQQGPGQDPQFLISFYEKMQSDKGSIPDRFSAQQFSDYHSELNMSSLELGDSALYFCASTDRGRFYEQYFGPGTRLTVT.

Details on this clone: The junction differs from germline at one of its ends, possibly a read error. The CDR3 nucleotides read TGTGCTACCAGCAGGACCGGGACAGGGGCCCTCATTTATGGCTACACCTTC. Protein sequence: CATSRTGTGALIYGYTF. The genes are TRBV15 and TRBJ1-2; 10 bases match TRBD1. Germline-derived CDR1 and CDR2 are LNHNV and YYDKDF (reference sequence). The CDR3 length is 17 residues.

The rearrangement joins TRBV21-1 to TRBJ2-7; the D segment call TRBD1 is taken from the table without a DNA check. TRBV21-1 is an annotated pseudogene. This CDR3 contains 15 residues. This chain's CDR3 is CASLLRKNRGNEQYV. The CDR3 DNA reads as TGTGCCAGCCTACTCCGGAAAAACAGGGGGAACGAGCAGTACGTC.

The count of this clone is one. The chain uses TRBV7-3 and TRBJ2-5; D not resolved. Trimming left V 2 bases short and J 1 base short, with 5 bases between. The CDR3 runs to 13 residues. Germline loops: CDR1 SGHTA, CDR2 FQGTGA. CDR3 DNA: TGTGCCAGCAGCTTATCAGTCCAAGAGACCCAGTACTTC. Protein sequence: CASSLSVQETQYF.

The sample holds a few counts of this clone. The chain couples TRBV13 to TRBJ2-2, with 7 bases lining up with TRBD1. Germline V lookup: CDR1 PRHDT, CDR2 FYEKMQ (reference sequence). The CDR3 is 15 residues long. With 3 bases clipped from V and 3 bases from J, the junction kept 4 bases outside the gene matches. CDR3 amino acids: CASSFSDRDTGELFF. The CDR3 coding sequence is TGTGCCAGCAGCTTCTCCGACAGGGACACCGGGGAGCTGTTTTTT.

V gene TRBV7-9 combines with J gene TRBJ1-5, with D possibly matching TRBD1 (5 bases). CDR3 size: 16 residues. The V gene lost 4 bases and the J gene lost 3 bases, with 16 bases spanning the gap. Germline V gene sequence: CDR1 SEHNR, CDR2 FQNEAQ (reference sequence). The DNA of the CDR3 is TGTGCCAGCAGCTCGGGGGAGCCGGGGTACAATCAGCCCCAGCATTTT. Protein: CASSSGEPGYNQPQHF. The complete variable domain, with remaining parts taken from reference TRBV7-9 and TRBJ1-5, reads DTGVSQNPRHKITKRGQNVTFRCDPISEHNRLYWYRQTLGQGPEFLTYFQNEAQLEKSRLLSDRFSAERPKGSFSTLEIQRTEQGDSAMYLCASSSGEPGYNQPQHFGDGTRLSIL.

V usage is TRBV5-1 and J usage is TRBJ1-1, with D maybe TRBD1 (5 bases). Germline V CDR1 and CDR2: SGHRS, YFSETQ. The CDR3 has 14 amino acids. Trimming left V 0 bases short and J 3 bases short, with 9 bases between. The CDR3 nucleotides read TGCGCCAGCAGCTTGGGCGGGGGGGACACTGAAGCTTTCTTT. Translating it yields CASSLGGGDTEAFF.

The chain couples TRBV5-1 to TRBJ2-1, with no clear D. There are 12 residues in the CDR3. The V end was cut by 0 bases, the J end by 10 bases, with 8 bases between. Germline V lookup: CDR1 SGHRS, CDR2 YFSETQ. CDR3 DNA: TGCGCCAGCAGCTTGGAGCGTTGGGAGCAGTTCTTC. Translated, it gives CASSLERWEQFF. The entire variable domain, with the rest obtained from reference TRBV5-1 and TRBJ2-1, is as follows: KAGVTQTPRYLIKTRGQQVTLSCSPISGHRSVSWYQQTPGQGLQFLFEYFSETQRNKGNFPGRFSGRQFSNSRSEMNVSTLELGDSALYLCASSLERWEQFFGPGTRLTVL.

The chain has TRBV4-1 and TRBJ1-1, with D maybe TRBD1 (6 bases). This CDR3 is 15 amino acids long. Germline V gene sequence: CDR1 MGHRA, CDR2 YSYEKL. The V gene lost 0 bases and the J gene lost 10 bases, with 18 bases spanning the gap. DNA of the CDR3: TGCGCCAGCAGCCAAGATCCGAGGACGAGGGGGGGAGCTTTCTTT. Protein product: CASSQDPRTRGGAFF.

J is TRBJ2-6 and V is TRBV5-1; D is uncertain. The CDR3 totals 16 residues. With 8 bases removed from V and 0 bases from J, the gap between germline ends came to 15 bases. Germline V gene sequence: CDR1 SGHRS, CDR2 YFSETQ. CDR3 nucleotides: TGCGCCAGTGCCTCCCAGGCCTACTCTGGGGCCAACGTCCTGACTTTC. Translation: CASASQAYSGANVLTF.

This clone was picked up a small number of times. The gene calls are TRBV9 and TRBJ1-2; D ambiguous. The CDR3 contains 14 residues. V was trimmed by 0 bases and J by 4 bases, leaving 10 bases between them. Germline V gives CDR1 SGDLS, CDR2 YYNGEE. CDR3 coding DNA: TGTGCCAGCAGCGTAGACGGAGGTGGCTATGGCTACACCTTC. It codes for CASSVDGGGYGYTF.

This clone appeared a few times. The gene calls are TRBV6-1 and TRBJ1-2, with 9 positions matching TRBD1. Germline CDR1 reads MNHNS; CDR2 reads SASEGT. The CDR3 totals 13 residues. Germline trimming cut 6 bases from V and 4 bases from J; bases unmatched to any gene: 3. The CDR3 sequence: CASRTGGTYGYTF. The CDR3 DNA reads TGTGCCAGCAGGACAGGGGGTACCTATGGCTACACCTTC.

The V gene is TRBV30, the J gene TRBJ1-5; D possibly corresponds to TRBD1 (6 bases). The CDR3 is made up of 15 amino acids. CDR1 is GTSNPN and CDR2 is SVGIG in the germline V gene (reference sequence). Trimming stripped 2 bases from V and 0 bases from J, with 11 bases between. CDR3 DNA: TGTGCCTGGAGTTTAACAGGGACTAGCAATCAGCCCCAGCATTTT. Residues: CAWSLTGTSNQPQHF. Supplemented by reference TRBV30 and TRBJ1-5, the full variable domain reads SQTIHQWPATLVQPVGSPLSLECTVEGTSNPNLYWYRQAAGRGLQLLFYSVGIGQISSEVPQNLSASRPQDRQFILSSKKLLLSDSGFYLCAWSLTGTSNQPQHFGDGTRLSIL.

CDR3 DNA sequence: TGTGCCACAGGGACAGGGAGTTCACCCCTCCACTTT. It encodes CATGTGSSPLHF. The chain links TRBV28 to TRBJ1-6; 9 nucleotides line up with TRBD1. This CDR3 spans 12 amino acids. Looked up from germline, CDR1 is MDHEN and CDR2 is SYDVKM. Unmatched junction bases numbered 4, after V lost 10 bases and J lost 9 bases.

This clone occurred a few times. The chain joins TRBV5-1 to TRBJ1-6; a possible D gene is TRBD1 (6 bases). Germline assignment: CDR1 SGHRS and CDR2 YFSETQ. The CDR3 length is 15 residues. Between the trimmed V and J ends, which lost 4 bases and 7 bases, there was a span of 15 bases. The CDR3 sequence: CASSQSTGINSPLHF. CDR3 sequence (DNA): TGCGCCAGCAGCCAAAGCACAGGGATCAATTCACCCCTCCACTTT.

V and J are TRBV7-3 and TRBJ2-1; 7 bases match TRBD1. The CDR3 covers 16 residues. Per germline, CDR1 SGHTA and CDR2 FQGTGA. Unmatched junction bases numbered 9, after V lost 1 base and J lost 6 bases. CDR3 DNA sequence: TGTGCCAGCAGCTTAATACCGTCTGAGGGGGCCAATGAGCAGTTCTTC. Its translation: CASSLIPSEGANEQFF.

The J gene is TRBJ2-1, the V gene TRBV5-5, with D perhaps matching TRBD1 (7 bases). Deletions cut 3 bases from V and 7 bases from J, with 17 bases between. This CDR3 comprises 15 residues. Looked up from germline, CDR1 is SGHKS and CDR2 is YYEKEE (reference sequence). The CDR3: CASSSRGARLNEQFF. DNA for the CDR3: TGTGCCAGCAGCTCCAGGGGGGCGAGGTTGAATGAGCAGTTCTTC.

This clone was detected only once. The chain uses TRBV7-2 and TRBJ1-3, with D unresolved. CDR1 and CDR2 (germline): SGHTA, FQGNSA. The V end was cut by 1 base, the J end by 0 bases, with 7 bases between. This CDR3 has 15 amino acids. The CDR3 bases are TGTGCCAGCAGCTTAGAACCGAGCTCTGGAAACACCATATATTTT. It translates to CASSLEPSSGNTIYF.